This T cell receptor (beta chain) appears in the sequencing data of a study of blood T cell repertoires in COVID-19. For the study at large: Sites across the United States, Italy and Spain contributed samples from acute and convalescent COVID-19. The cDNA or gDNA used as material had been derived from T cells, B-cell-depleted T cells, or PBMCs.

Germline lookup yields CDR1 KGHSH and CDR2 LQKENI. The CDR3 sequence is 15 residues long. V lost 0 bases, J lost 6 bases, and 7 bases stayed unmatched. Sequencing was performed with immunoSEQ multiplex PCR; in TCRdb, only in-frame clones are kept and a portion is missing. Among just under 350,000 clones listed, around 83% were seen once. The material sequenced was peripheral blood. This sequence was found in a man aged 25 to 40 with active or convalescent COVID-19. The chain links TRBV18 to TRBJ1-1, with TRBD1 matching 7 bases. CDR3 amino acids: CASSPPSFGTAEAFF. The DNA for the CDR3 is TGTGCCAGCTCACCACCGTCGTTTGGGACAGCTGAAGCTTTCTTT.